The next 24 T cell receptor beta chains were all read from a single sample in a study of blood T cell repertoires in COVID-19. This table comes from immunoSEQ multiplex PCR, and its TCRdb copy is limited to in-frame clones, with some not included. The profile shows fewer than 350,000 clones, 86% of them singletons. Sequencing was carried out using PBMCs or T cells enriched from blood (not recorded which). The receptor source for this set is a middle-aged woman with acute COVID-19.

CDR3 sequence (DNA): TGTGCCAGCAGCATCGGGACAGGCGTTAGCAATCAGCCCCAGCATTTT. This encodes CASSIGTGVSNQPQHF. The rearrangement uses TRBV5-6 and TRBJ1-5; 8 bases match TRBD1. J was trimmed by 0 bases and V by 4 bases; bases with no gene match: 6. The CDR3 contains 16 residues. Germline assignment: CDR1 SGHDT and CDR2 YYEEEE.

The chain is built from TRBV7-2 and TRBJ2-3; TRBD1 matches 8 bases. The CDR3 contains 15 residues. Germline CDR1 reads SGHTA; CDR2 reads FQGNSA. The trim removed 3 bases at V and 0 bases at J, leaving 2 bases unmatched. Written as DNA, the CDR3 is TGTGCCAGCAGCTTTGGACAGGGAAGCACAGATACGCAGTATTTT. This gives the protein CASSFGQGSTDTQYF.

CDR3 region: CASSPTAPGFIAFF. The CDR3 DNA reads as TGTGCCAGCAGCCCAACCGCCCCTGGCTTCATAGCCTTCTTT. The chain uses TRBV28 and TRBJ1-1, with no clear D. V shed 6 bases and J shed 14 bases, with 25 bases lying between them. The length of the CDR3 is 14 residues. CDR1 MDHEN and CDR2 SYDVKM come from the germline V gene.

This clone showed up just once. V gene TRBV5-1 combines with J gene TRBJ2-7, with 7 bases matching TRBD1. This CDR3 region has 14 residues. V dropped 4 bases and J dropped 6; count of bases not matched to a gene: 10. CDR1 is SGHRS and CDR2 is YFSETQ in the germline V gene. The CDR3: CASSLPTGYGEQYF. As DNA, the CDR3 is TGCGCCAGCAGCCTTCCGACAGGGTACGGCGAGCAGTACTTC.

This chain links TRBV6-5 with TRBJ2-1, with 7 nucleotides matching TRBD2. Germline V lookup: CDR1 MNHEY, CDR2 SVGAGI. CDR3 length: 16 amino acids. Trimming at V came to 0 bases and at J to 7 bases, leaving 9 bases not matched to a gene. CDR3 sequence reads: CASSYSIAGVGNEQFF. CDR3 nucleotide sequence: TGTGCCAGCAGTTACTCGATTGCGGGAGTAGGTAATGAGCAGTTCTTC.

This sequence joins TRBV4-3 and TRBJ2-2; 8 nucleotides agree with TRBD2. Trimming cost V 0 bases and J 5 bases; bases outside gene matches: 8. Germline loops: CDR1 LGHNA, CDR2 YSLEER. The length of the CDR3 is 17 residues. The CDR3 nucleotides read TGCGCCAGCAGCCAAGACTGGGCGGGAGGAAGGACCGGGGAGCTGTTTTTT. It codes for CASSQDWAGGRTGELFF.

V and J are TRBV7-9 and TRBJ2-6; TRBD1 matches 7 bases. V gave up 5 bases and J gave up 0 bases; unmatched junction bases: 10. Germline V CDR1 and CDR2: SEHNR, FQNEAQ (reference sequence). The CDR3 is 18 amino acids. In DNA, the CDR3 is TGTGCCAGCAGCGATCAGGGGGTGTACGCCTCTGGGGCCAACGTCCTGACTTTC. This sequence encodes CASSDQGVYASGANVLTF.

The chain links TRBV6-2 or TRBV6-3 to TRBJ2-7, with 10 bases that match TRBD1. The trim removed 5 bases at V and 4 bases at J, leaving 5 bases unmatched. The CDR3 extends over 14 amino acids. In germline, CDR1 is MNHEY, CDR2 SVGEGT. The CDR3 DNA reads TGTGCCAGCAGTAAGACAGGGGGCTTTTACGAGCAGTACTTC. This sequence encodes CASSKTGGFYEQYF.

The V call is TRBV11-2, the J call TRBJ1-6, with D tentatively TRBD1 (6 bases). The CDR3 runs 16 residues. Between the trimmed V and J ends, which lost 0 bases and 6 bases, there was a span of 12 bases. CDR1 SGHAT and CDR2 FQNNGV come from the germline V gene. Here the CDR3 reads CASSLEGTGTNSPLHF. The DNA for the CDR3 is TGTGCCAGCAGCTTAGAAGGAACAGGGACTAATTCACCCCTCCACTTT.

V and J are TRBV3-1 (or the pseudogene TRBV3-2) and TRBJ1-1; maybe TRBD1 (5 bases). V was pared by 2 bases and J by 10 bases, with 11 bases between. CDR1 and CDR2 from the germline V gene are LGHDT and YNNKEL (reference sequence). There are 12 residues in the CDR3. The DNA of the CDR3 is TGTGCCAGCAGCCAATTGGAGGGGATAGCTTTCTTT. Its protein product is CASSQLEGIAFF.

The genes are TRBV12-3 or TRBV12-4 and TRBJ1-1, with TRBD1 matching 7 bases. CDR3 size: 13 residues. V trimming: 4 bases; J trimming: 10 bases; junction bases outside the gene matches: 9. CDR3 in amino acids: CASSSRQGRGAFF. DNA for the CDR3: TGTGCCAGCAGTTCTAGACAGGGACGGGGAGCTTTCTTT.

V usage is TRBV27 and J usage is TRBJ2-7; D is perhaps TRBD1 (6 bases). The length of the CDR3 is 15 residues. Germline loops: CDR1 MNHEY, CDR2 SMNVEV (reference sequence). Trimming pared 2 bases from V and 1 base from J, leaving 12 bases between. CDR3 in amino acids: CASSLESGASYEQYF. CDR3 nucleotide sequence: TGTGCCAGCAGTTTAGAGTCAGGGGCGTCCTACGAGCAGTACTTC.

The chain carries TRBV4-2 and TRBJ1-2, with 7 bases identical to TRBD1. The CDR3 sequence is 15 residues long. V trimming: 4 bases; J trimming: 4 bases; junction bases outside the gene matches: 9. Germline lookup yields CDR1 LGHNA and CDR2 YNFKEQ. CDR3 sequence reads: CASSPPGQKAYGYTF. CDR3 DNA: TGTGCCAGCAGCCCACCGGGACAGAAGGCCTATGGCTACACCTTC.

This clone was picked up a small number of times. V usage is TRBV7-9 and J usage is TRBJ1-1, with 8 nucleotides matching TRBD1. CDR3 size: 18 residues. Germline V gene data show CDR1 as SEHNR and CDR2 as FQNEAQ (reference sequence). J gave up 4 bases and V 1 base, and 14 bases lay outside the gene matches. Written as DNA, the CDR3 is TGTGCCAGCAGCTTAGGCGGCCCCATACAGGGGGGAGGCACTGAAGCTTTCTTT. This translates into CASSLGGPIQGGGTEAFF.

The J gene is TRBJ2-2, the V gene TRBV18; 7 positions agree with TRBD1. The germline CDR1 and CDR2 sequences are KGHSH and LQKENI. The V segment lost 3 bases and the J segment 6 bases; nucleotides outside the gene matches: 4. The CDR3 extends over 14 amino acids. This chain's CDR3 is CASSPDRDPGELFF. In DNA form, the CDR3 reads TGTGCCAGCTCACCCGACAGGGACCCCGGGGAGCTGTTTTTT.

The chain uses TRBV6-5 and TRBJ2-7; weak D call: TRBD1 (6 bases). Germline CDR1 is MNHEY and CDR2 is SVGAGI. The V end lost 6 bases, the J end lost 0 bases, and 12 bases lay between the germline ends. The CDR3 has 14 amino acids. CDR3 region: CASRQWDNSYEQYF. The CDR3 nucleotides are TGTGCCAGCAGGCAATGGGACAACTCCTACGAGCAGTACTTC.

This sequence joins TRBV27 and TRBJ2-7; TRBD1 agrees at 9 bases. This CDR3 contains 14 residues. CDR1 is MNHEY and CDR2 is SMNVEV in the germline V gene (reference sequence). The junction had 9 bases not matched to a gene; V was cut back by 6 bases and J by 6 bases. CDR3 nucleotide sequence: TGTGCCAGCAGGACACGGGACAGGGTAAGCGAGCAGTACTTC. Its protein product is CASRTRDRVSEQYF.

The CDR3 DNA sequence: TGTGCCAGACCAGGAATACACGGTCCGATATTCTTTTCCTACGAGCAGTACTTC. Amino acid sequence: CARPGIHGPIFFSYEQYF. The V call is TRBV6-4, the J call TRBJ2-7, with no clear D. CDR1 MRHNA and CDR2 SNTAGT come from the germline V gene. V was cut by 9 bases and J by 1 base, with 28 bases left in between. This CDR3 comprises 18 residues.

The chain recombines TRBV19 with TRBJ1-4; D is perhaps TRBD1 (6 bases). Germline CDR1 LNHDA, CDR2 SQIVND (reference sequence). Trimming removed 5 bases from V and 5 bases from J, with 15 bases in between. The CDR3 is made up of 15 amino acids. CDR3 coding DNA: TGTGCCAGTAGTCTAGGACAGAGCCTCAATGAAAAACTGTTTTTT. It encodes CASSLGQSLNEKLFF.

The V and J genes are TRBV19 and TRBJ1-5; 7 nucleotides align to TRBD1. The V segment lost 2 bases and the J segment 4 bases; nucleotides outside the gene matches: 5. Germline V gives CDR1 LNHDA, CDR2 SQIVND (reference sequence). The CDR3 extends over 15 amino acids. CDR3 in amino acids: CASSIIGTVNQPQHF. The CDR3 DNA reads TGTGCCAGTAGTATAATTGGGACAGTTAATCAGCCCCAGCATTTT.

The chain couples TRBV23-1 to TRBJ1-2, with D possibly TRBD1 on 5 matching bases. TRBV23-1 is designated an ORF whose function remains uncertain. V shed 0 bases and J shed 6 bases, with 14 bases lying between them. CDR3 length: 15 amino acids. CDR3 sequence: CASSQSVRAGDGYTF. The DNA for the CDR3 is TGCGCCAGCAGTCAATCAGTCAGGGCGGGGGATGGCTACACCTTC.

In this sample, this clone turned up once. The CDR3 DNA sequence: TGCGCCAGCAGCCAAGAAGGACTAGCGGGGACTCCCGGGGAGCTGTTTTTT. Residues: CASSQEGLAGTPGELFF. V and J are TRBV4-3 and TRBJ2-2; TRBD2 agrees at 12 bases. The V gene end was trimmed by 0 bases and the J gene end by 6 bases; junction bases not matched to a gene: 5. CDR3 length equals 17 residues. The germline gives CDR1 LGHNA, CDR2 YSLEER.

The chain couples TRBV7-2 to TRBJ2-7; 9 bases agree with TRBD2. Germline CDR1 is SGHTA and CDR2 is FQGNSA. The V segment lost 1 base and the J segment 3 bases; nucleotides outside the gene matches: 4. CDR3 length: 15 residues. CDR3 sequence reads: CASSLGGGGDYEQYF. CDR3 bases: TGTGCCAGCAGCTTAGGCGGGGGGGGCGACTACGAGCAGTACTTC.

V is TRBV12-3 or TRBV12-4 and J is TRBJ1-5; D gene unclear. The CDR3 sequence is 12 residues long. With 2 bases removed from V and 8 bases from J, the gap between germline ends came to 7 bases. The CDR3 loop is CASSLIPEPQHF. CDR3 DNA sequence: TGTGCCAGCAGTTTAATACCAGAGCCCCAGCATTTT.